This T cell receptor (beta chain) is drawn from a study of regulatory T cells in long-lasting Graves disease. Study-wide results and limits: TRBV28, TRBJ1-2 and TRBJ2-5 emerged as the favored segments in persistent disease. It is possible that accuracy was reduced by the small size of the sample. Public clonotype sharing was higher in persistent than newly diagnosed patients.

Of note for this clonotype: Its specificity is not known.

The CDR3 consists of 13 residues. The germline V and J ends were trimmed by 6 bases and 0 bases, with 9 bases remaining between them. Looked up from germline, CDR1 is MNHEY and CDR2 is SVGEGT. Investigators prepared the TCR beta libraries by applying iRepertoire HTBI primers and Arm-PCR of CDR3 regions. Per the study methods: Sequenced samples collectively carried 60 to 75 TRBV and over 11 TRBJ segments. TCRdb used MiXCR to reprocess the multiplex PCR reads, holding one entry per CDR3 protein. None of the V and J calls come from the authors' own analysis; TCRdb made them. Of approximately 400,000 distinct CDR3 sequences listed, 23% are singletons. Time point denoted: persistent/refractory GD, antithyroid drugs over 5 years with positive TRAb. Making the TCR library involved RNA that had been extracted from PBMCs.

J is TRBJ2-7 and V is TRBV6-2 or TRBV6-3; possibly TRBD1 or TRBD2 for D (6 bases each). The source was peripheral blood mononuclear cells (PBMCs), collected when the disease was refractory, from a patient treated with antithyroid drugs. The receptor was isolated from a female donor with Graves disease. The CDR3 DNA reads TGTGCCAGCAGGGCGGGACACTCCTACGAGCAGTACTTC. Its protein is CASRAGHSYEQYF.